The source of this TCR beta chain is a study of identical twins. To note about this clonotype: Its antigen remains unidentified.

Germline V gives CDR1 MNHEY, CDR2 SVGEGT. V shed 5 bases and J 7 bases; nucleotides not matched to a gene: 11. This CDR3 region has 16 residues. Study-wide results and caveats: Reduced insertions were recorded for abundant cord blood beta clonotypes, with no such pattern in memory repertoires.

Template switching supplied a universal primer site; unique molecular identifiers were carried on the cDNA. TCRdb reprocessed the 5' RACE reads via MiXCR and lists one record per CDR3 protein. This table has 15,000 to 20,000 distinct CDR3 sequences, approximately 71% appearing once. This clonotype was obtained from a woman younger than 35 in good health. This table probably holds off-target reads from a library built for another chain. Sequenced: memory (CD45RO+) T cells sorted from blood. This chain connects TRBV6-2 or TRBV6-3 to TRBJ2-1, with 10 bases aligning to TRBD2. CDR3 nucleotide sequence: TGTGCCAGCAGTCTCCGCAGCGGGAGGGCGGGAAATGAGCAGTTCTTC. This gives the protein CASSLRSGRAGNEQFF.